This passage covers 30 T cell receptor beta chains from one sample sequenced in a study of spatial heterogeneity in lung cancer (dated by TCRdb to about 2019). The time point label for this specimen denotes: sample taken at primary tumor resection. TCR sequencing used whole RNA extracted from tumor and nontumor lung tissue, or from cryopreserved PBMC samples, without cell sorting. Library method: 5' RACE. Sequencing was carried out with a NextSeq 500. TCRdb passed the public sequencing reads through fastp at Q25 and MiXCR, retaining productive beta sequences. Duplicate CDR3 protein sequences are folded into a single record with the most common DNA and genes. The table for this sample lists 43,000 or so distinct CDR3 sequences; roughly 7% of them were counted only once. The ten largest clones add up to about 39% of the sample. The input for sequencing was PBMCs, taken at surgery. Receptor source: a female donor with early-stage non-small cell lung cancer.

This clonotype came up many times. CDR3 sequence reads: CASSLDGDTYEQYF. The CDR3 coding sequence is TGCGCCAGCAGCTTGGACGGGGATACCTACGAGCAGTACTTC. The rearrangement joins TRBV5-1 to TRBJ2-7; tentatively, D is TRBD2 (5 bases). The germline V gene encodes CDR1 SGHRS and CDR2 YFSETQ. Between the trimmed V and J ends, which lost 0 bases and 2 bases, there was a span of 9 bases. The CDR3 is 14 residues long.

This clonotype was found many times. The V call is TRBV6-5, the J call TRBJ1-1; D is uncertain. The germline V gene has CDR1 MNHEY and CDR2 SVGAGI. This CDR3 is built from 14 residues. Trimming shortened V by 6 bases and J by 1 base, and 12 bases separated the two germline ends. The CDR3 bases are TGTGCCAGCAGCTCGGTCGGGCAGAACACTGAAGCTTTCTTT. It codes for CASSSVGQNTEAFF.

This clonotype appeared a few times. V and J are TRBV30 and TRBJ1-6; 8 nucleotides agree with TRBD1. Germline V gene sequence: CDR1 GTSNPN, CDR2 SVGIG (reference sequence). J lost 10 bases, V lost 1 base, and 9 bases had no gene match. The CDR3 loop spans 15 amino acids. Here the CDR3 DNA reads TGTGCCTGGAGTGGGGGACAGGAACGTTACTCACCCCTCCACTTT. It translates to CAWSGGQERYSPLHF.

This clonotype has ten or more counts. The chain employs TRBV9 and TRBJ2-3; TRBD1 agrees at 7 bases. The V segment lost 4 bases and the J segment 0 bases; nucleotides outside the gene matches: 11. Germline V gives CDR1 SGDLS, CDR2 YYNGEE. The length of the CDR3 is 17 residues. Here the CDR3 reads CASSRRQGPPSTDTQYF. The CDR3 DNA sequence: TGTGCCAGCAGCCGACGACAGGGCCCCCCAAGCACAGATACGCAGTATTTT.

This clonotype turned up a few times. V usage is TRBV2 and J usage is TRBJ2-5; D is perhaps TRBD2 (5 bases). Germline V gene data show CDR1 as SNHLY and CDR2 as FYNNEI. The CDR3 totals 13 residues. The V end was cut by 5 bases, the J end by 5 bases, with 12 bases between. In nucleotides, the CDR3 is TGTGCCAGCAGTACACTAGTACGGGAGACCCAGTACTTC. Protein sequence: CASSTLVRETQYF.

This clonotype was counted ten times or more. V gene TRBV7-2 combines with J gene TRBJ2-4, with TRBD1 matching 7 bases. Germline assignment: CDR1 SGHTA and CDR2 FQGNSA. V lost 2 bases and J lost 0; bases outside the gene matches: 7. This CDR3 contains 17 residues. In DNA, the CDR3 is TGTGCCAGCAGCTTAACCCGGACAGGCCAAGCCAAAAACATTCAGTACTTC. This translates into CASSLTRTGQAKNIQYF.

This clonotype was seen a handful of times. This sequence joins TRBV10-3 and TRBJ1-5; D might be TRBD1 (6 bases). CDR3 length: 13 residues. Germline V CDR1 and CDR2: ENHRY, SYGVKD. V lost 10 bases to trimming and J lost 4 bases, with 14 bases between them. CDR3 residues: CATQRGGNQPQHF. CDR3 in DNA: TGTGCCACCCAAAGAGGGGGGAATCAGCCCCAGCATTTT.

This clonotype was seen repeatedly, ten times or more. This rearrangement joins TRBV5-1 to TRBJ2-2, with D unclear. CDR1 is SGHRS, CDR2 YFSETQ, per germline. The CDR3 extends over 14 amino acids. The ends were cut back, 0 bases at V and 2 bases at J, with 5 bases in the middle. The CDR3 spells CASSLGPNTGELFF. The CDR3 coding sequence is TGCGCCAGCAGCTTGGGGCCAAACACCGGGGAGCTGTTTTTT.

This clonotype was detected many times. The gene calls are TRBV2 and TRBJ2-1, with TRBD1 identical over 8 bases. This CDR3 has 15 amino acids. The trim removed 5 bases at V and 2 bases at J, leaving 5 bases unmatched. Germline V lookup: CDR1 SNHLY, CDR2 FYNNEI. In nucleotides, the CDR3 is TGTGCCAGCAGTATCCGACAGGGGACCTACAATGAGCAGTTCTTC. Protein: CASSIRQGTYNEQFF.

The CDR3 protein is CASSSGSLNTEAFF. The CDR3 bases are TGTGCCAGCAGCTCTGGTAGCCTTAACACTGAAGCTTTCTTT. V and J are TRBV7-2 and TRBJ1-1, with unresolved D. The CDR3 runs to 14 residues. V lost 4 bases to trimming and J lost 2 bases, with 11 bases between them. Germline V CDR1 and CDR2: SGHTA, FQGNSA.

Only a few counts were recorded for this clonotype. The chain couples TRBV11-2 to TRBJ2-3; D perhaps matches TRBD1 (5 bases). Trimming shortened V by 8 bases and J by 0 bases, and 9 bases separated the two germline ends. Germline V CDR1 and CDR2: SGHAT, FQNNGV. This CDR3 is 13 amino acids long. The CDR3 DNA follows: TGTGCCAGCTCTCGACAGAGCACAGATACGCAGTATTTT. It codes for CASSRQSTDTQYF. The full variable domain, its missing parts supplied by reference TRBV11-2 and TRBJ2-3, is EAGVAQSPRYKIIEKRQSVAFWCNPISGHATLYWYQQILGQGPKLLIQFQNNGVVDDSQLPKDRFSAERLKGVDSTLKIQPAKLEDSAVYLCASSRQSTDTQYFGPGTRLTVL.

The genes are TRBV24-1 and TRBJ2-5, with D perhaps TRBD2 (5 bases). CDR3 length: 15 residues. The germline V and J ends were trimmed by 3 bases and 4 bases, with 14 bases remaining between them. Germline assignment: CDR1 KGHDR and CDR2 SFDVKD. CDR3: CATSDATPGIETQYF. CDR3 nucleotides: TGTGCCACCAGTGATGCAACCCCGGGAATAGAGACCCAGTACTTC.

Sample share makes this clonotype large (0.1 to 1%). J is TRBJ1-1 and V is TRBV5-6, with D perhaps matching TRBD1 (6 bases). This CDR3 has 12 amino acids. CDR1 and CDR2 from the germline V gene are SGHDT and YYEEEE. The V end lost 1 base, the J end lost 5 bases, and 6 bases lay between the germline ends. CDR3: CASSLRGTEAFF. For the CDR3, the DNA is TGTGCCAGCAGCTTGAGGGGGACTGAAGCTTTCTTT.

This clonotype was recorded many times. The V and J genes are TRBV2 and TRBJ2-2, with D possibly being TRBD2 (5 bases). Germline V gives CDR1 SNHLY, CDR2 FYNNEI. The CDR3 consists of 15 residues. V was trimmed by 6 bases and J by 4 bases, leaving 15 bases between them. The CDR3 reads CASRSGLLITGELFF. In nucleotides, the CDR3 is TGTGCCAGCAGATCAGGACTCCTCATCACCGGGGAGCTGTTTTTT.

This clonotype appeared many times. V gene TRBV11-2 combines with J gene TRBJ2-4; D is perhaps TRBD1 (6 bases). This CDR3 spans 14 amino acids. V dropped 2 bases and J dropped 6 bases, with 11 bases sitting between them. CDR1 is SGHAT and CDR2 is FQNNGV in the germline V gene. CDR3 protein: CASSLNSRGNIQYF. The CDR3 nucleotides read TGTGCCAGCAGCTTAAATAGCAGGGGAAACATTCAGTACTTC.

This clonotype was seen repeatedly, ten times or more. The gene calls are TRBV6-2 or TRBV6-3 and TRBJ2-1; D is perhaps TRBD1 (5 bases). The length of the CDR3 is 12 residues. CDR1 MNHEY and CDR2 SVGEGT come from the germline V gene. Deletions cut 6 bases from V and 4 bases from J, with 7 bases between. The CDR3, as DNA: TGTGCCAGCAGATACAGGTACAATGAGCAGTTCTTC. This gives the protein CASRYRYNEQFF.

The chain joins TRBV6-1 to TRBJ2-3; perhaps TRBD2 as D (6 bases). The germline CDR1 and CDR2 sequences are MNHNS and SASEGT. The CDR3 runs 11 residues. Trimming cost V 10 bases and J 10 bases, with 15 bases left between them. CDR3 bases: TGTGCCACCCTGACTAGTGACCCGCAGTATTTT. Translated, it gives CATLTSDPQYF.

This clonotype was seen a few times. The V and J genes are TRBV5-1 and TRBJ2-7; tentative D call: TRBD2 (6 bases). CDR3 length: 15 amino acids. Trimming stripped 4 bases from V and 0 bases from J, with 14 bases between. Germline V gives CDR1 SGHRS, CDR2 YFSETQ. This CDR3 is CASSPRRGHSYEQYF. In DNA, the CDR3 is TGCGCCAGCAGCCCGCGGAGGGGCCACTCCTACGAGCAGTACTTC.

This clonotype came up a few times. The chain joins TRBV19 to TRBJ1-3, with D hard to call. Germline CDR1 is LNHDA and CDR2 is SQIVND (reference sequence). Trimming removed 3 bases from V and 0 bases from J, with 9 bases in between. This CDR3 spans 15 amino acids. The chain's CDR3 is CASSIDTDSGNTIYF. DNA for the CDR3: TGTGCCAGTAGTATCGATACCGACTCTGGAAACACCATATATTTT.

At least ten counts were recorded for this clonotype. The chain links TRBV20-1 to TRBJ2-6; D is unresolved. Trimming left V 4 bases short and J 1 base short, with 14 bases between. This CDR3 contains 16 residues. The germline gives CDR1 DFQATT, CDR2 SNEGSKA (reference sequence). Here the CDR3 DNA reads TGCAGTGCTATCCGTCCGGGCGTTTCTGGGGCCAACGTCCTGACTTTC. Translating it yields CSAIRPGVSGANVLTF.

This clonotype came up many times. As DNA, the CDR3 is TGTGCCACCCTCCGGGACATGAGCACAGATACGCAGTATTTT. It codes for CATLRDMSTDTQYF. The chain links TRBV19 to TRBJ2-3, with D perhaps matching TRBD1 (6 bases). CDR3 size: 14 residues. CDR1 and CDR2 from the germline V gene are LNHDA and SQIVND (reference sequence). Trimming left V 10 bases short and J 0 bases short, with 14 bases between.

The chain uses TRBV6-2 or TRBV6-3 and TRBJ1-5; tentative D call: TRBD1 (5 bases). The germline V and J ends were trimmed by 2 bases and 0 bases, with 14 bases remaining between them. Germline values: CDR1 MNHEY, CDR2 SVGEGT. The CDR3 consists of 17 residues. CDR3 residues: CASSYHGARTSNQPQHF. Here the CDR3 DNA reads TGTGCCAGCAGTTACCACGGGGCCCGGACTAGCAATCAGCCCCAGCATTTT.

This clonotype was recorded many times. This chain links TRBV20-1 with TRBJ2-7; 8 bases match TRBD2. The germline CDR1 and CDR2 sequences are DFQATT and SNEGSKA (reference sequence). The CDR3 is 14 amino acids. The trim removed 3 bases at V and 2 bases at J, leaving 6 bases unmatched. CDR3 sequence (DNA): TGCAGTGCTAGCCCTAGCGGGTCTCCCTACGAGCAGTACTTC. Residues: CSASPSGSPYEQYF.

The V gene is TRBV7-2, the J gene TRBJ2-2, with 7 bases that match TRBD2. CDR1 and CDR2 (germline): SGHTA, FQGNSA. The CDR3 has 14 residues. V trimming: 1 base; J trimming: 10 bases; junction bases outside the gene matches: 6. The DNA of the CDR3 is TGTGCCAGCAGCTTAGTGGCGGGGGATGCGGAGCTGTTTTTT. Residues: CASSLVAGDAELFF.

This clonotype has a handful of counts. V gene TRBV7-8 combines with J gene TRBJ1-5, with no clear D. CDR1 SGHVS and CDR2 FQNEAQ come from the germline V gene. V shed 0 bases and J shed 11 bases, with 8 bases lying between them. The CDR3 has 12 amino acids. CDR3 protein: CASSLAGTSQHF. The CDR3, as DNA: TGTGCCAGCAGCTTAGCCGGAACGTCCCAGCATTTT. Supplemented by reference TRBV7-8 and TRBJ1-5, the full variable domain reads GAGVSQSPRYKVAKRGQDVALRCDPISGHVSLFWYQQALGQGPEFLTYFQNEAQLDKSGLPSDRFFAERPEGSVSTLKIQRTQQEDSAVYLCASSLAGTSQHFGDGTRLSIL.

This clonotype was detected ten times or more. The J gene is TRBJ2-5, the V gene TRBV12-3 or TRBV12-4, with 7 positions matching TRBD2. J was trimmed by 3 bases and V by 6 bases; bases with no gene match: 7. This CDR3 comprises 14 residues. The CDR3, as DNA: TGTGCCAGCAGCCCAGGCGGGGGAGAAGAGACCCAGTACTTC. Translated: CASSPGGGEETQYF.

There are many counts of this clonotype. The chain employs TRBV5-1 and TRBJ2-6; D unresolved. V lost 0 bases, J lost 0 bases, and 7 bases lay in between. Germline V gene lookup returns CDR1 SGHRS and CDR2 YFSETQ. The CDR3 has 16 residues. CDR3 coding DNA: TGCGCCAGCAGCTTGGTGACGCCCTCTGGGGCCAACGTCCTGACTTTC. Translation: CASSLVTPSGANVLTF. Together with reference TRBV5-1 and TRBJ2-6, the CDR3 gives the full variable domain: KAGVTQTPRYLIKTRGQQVTLSCSPISGHRSVSWYQQTPGQGLQFLFEYFSETQRNKGNFPGRFSGRQFSNSRSEMNVSTLELGDSALYLCASSLVTPSGANVLTFGAGSRLTVL.

The chain combines TRBV5-1 with TRBJ1-2; D not resolved. Germline CDR1 reads SGHRS; CDR2 reads YFSETQ. The length of the CDR3 is 14 residues. V was shortened by 1 base and J by 2 bases, with 9 bases between the two germline ends. The chain's CDR3 is CASSLNTENYGYTF. In nucleotides, the CDR3 is TGCGCCAGCAGCTTGAATACAGAAAACTATGGCTACACCTTC.

The chain is built from TRBV19 and TRBJ2-1; no definite D call. The CDR3 contains 14 residues. CDR1 and CDR2 from the germline V gene are LNHDA and SQIVND (reference sequence). V was clipped by 10 bases and J by 3 bases, with 16 bases between them. The CDR3 sequence is CATSLDRRYNEQFF. Written as DNA, the CDR3 is TGTGCCACCTCTCTAGACCGCCGCTACAATGAGCAGTTCTTC.

This clonotype appeared many times. This rearrangement joins TRBV2 to TRBJ2-7; no clear D gene. There are 16 residues in the CDR3. From germline, CDR1 is SNHLY and CDR2 FYNNEI. Trimming removed 2 bases from V and 0 bases from J, with 14 bases in between. The CDR3 nucleotides are TGTGCCAGCAGTGAAACGCTGGGCAGAATCTCCTACGAGCAGTACTTC. This gives the protein CASSETLGRISYEQYF.